The 4 T cell receptor beta chains listed next were all sequenced from one sample in a study of shared T cell receptors in the human thymus. The data were produced by immunoSEQ multiplex PCR, yet TCRdb's version contains in-frame clones alone and is incomplete. The table lists over 65,000 clones, roughly 95% of them singletons. Sequencing was performed on thymocytes. These TCRs come from a human donor.

The chain uses TRBV7-9 and TRBJ2-3; no clear D gene. CDR1 SEHNR and CDR2 FQNEAQ come from the germline V gene (reference sequence). Trimming shortened V by 1 base and J by 2 bases, and 13 bases separated the two germline ends. This CDR3 has 16 amino acids. CDR3 coding DNA: TGTGCCAGCAGCTTAGGGCGGCGCTCCTTCACAGATACGCAGTATTTT. It specifies CASSLGRRSFTDTQYF.

This clone was seen only a few times. V gene TRBV4-2 combines with J gene TRBJ1-3; a possible D gene is TRBD1 (5 bases). The V gene lost 0 bases and the J gene lost 0 bases, with 9 bases spanning the gap. Looked up from germline, CDR1 is LGHNA and CDR2 is YNFKEQ. The CDR3 is 16 amino acids. The CDR3 DNA follows: TGTGCCAGCAGCCAAGAAGGGGAAAGCTCTGGAAACACCATATATTTT. Translating it yields CASSQEGESSGNTIYF.

CDR3 residues: CATSARPGSTDTQYF. The DNA of the CDR3 is TGTGCCACCAGCGCGCGCCCGGGGAGCACAGATACGCAGTATTTT. This sequence joins TRBV15 and TRBJ2-3; D perhaps matches TRBD2 (5 bases). Deletions cut 5 bases from V and 0 bases from J, with 12 bases between. The CDR3 contains 15 residues. Germline V lookup: CDR1 LNHNV, CDR2 YYDKDF (reference sequence).

The rearrangement joins TRBV11-2 to TRBJ1-2, with 7 nucleotides matching TRBD1. Germline V lookup: CDR1 SGHAT, CDR2 FQNNGV. Germline trimming cut 0 bases from V and 7 bases from J; bases unmatched to any gene: 14. The CDR3 length is 17 residues. For the CDR3, the DNA is TGTGCCAGCAGCTTAGAAGAAGTGACAGGGTCGGCCGGTGGCTACACCTTC. Translation gives CASSLEEVTGSAGGYTF.